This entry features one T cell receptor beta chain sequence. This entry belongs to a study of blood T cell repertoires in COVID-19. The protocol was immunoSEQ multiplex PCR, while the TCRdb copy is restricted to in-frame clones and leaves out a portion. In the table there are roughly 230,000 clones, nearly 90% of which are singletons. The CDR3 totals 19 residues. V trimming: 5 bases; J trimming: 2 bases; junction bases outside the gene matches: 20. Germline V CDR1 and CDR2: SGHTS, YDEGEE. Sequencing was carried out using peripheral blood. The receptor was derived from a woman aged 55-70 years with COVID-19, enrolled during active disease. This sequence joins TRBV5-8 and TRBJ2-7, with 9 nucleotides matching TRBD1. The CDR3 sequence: CASSLVDRGVPGSTYEQYF. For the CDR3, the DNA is TGTGCCAGCAGTTTAGTTGACAGGGGGGTACCCGGTTCTACCTACGAGCAGTACTTC.